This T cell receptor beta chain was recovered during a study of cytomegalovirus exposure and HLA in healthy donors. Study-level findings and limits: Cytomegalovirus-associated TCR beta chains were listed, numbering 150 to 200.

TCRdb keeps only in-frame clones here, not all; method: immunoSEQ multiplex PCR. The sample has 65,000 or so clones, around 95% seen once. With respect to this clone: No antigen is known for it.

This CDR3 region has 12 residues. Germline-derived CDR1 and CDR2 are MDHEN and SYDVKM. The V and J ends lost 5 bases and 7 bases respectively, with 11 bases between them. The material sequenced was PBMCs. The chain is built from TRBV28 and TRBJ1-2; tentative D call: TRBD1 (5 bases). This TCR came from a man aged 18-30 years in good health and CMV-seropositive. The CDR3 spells CASSLDQGGYTF. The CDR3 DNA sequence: TGTGCCAGCAGTCTTGACCAGGGTGGCTACACCTTC.